This is a list of T cell receptor beta chains from one sample in a study of cytomegalovirus exposure and HLA in healthy donors. Using immunoSEQ multiplex PCR, the repertoire was profiled, and TCRdb retains in-frame clones only, with some absent. The sample includes roughly 140,000 clones, about 64% of them seen just once. Sequencing used PBMCs. These receptors were obtained from an older woman in good health and CMV-seropositive. CDR3s include the opening cysteine and the closing phenylalanine or tryptophan. D genes are given only for firm matches. The listing skips clone size in some rows; elsewhere it reads once, few, many or a size class.

V gene	J gene	clone size	D gene	CDR3 DNA	CDR3 protein
TRBV7-2	TRBJ1-1	-	-	TGTGCCAGCAGCCCGCAATCCAGGGTGGGCACTGAAGCTTTCTTT	CASSPQSRVGTEAFF
TRBV5-6	TRBJ2-3	-	TRBD1	TGTGCCAGCAGCTTGGGATACCGCCAGGGGGAATTTACAGATACGCAGTATTTT	CASSLGYRQGEFTDTQYF
TRBV7-3	TRBJ2-1	-	TRBD2	TGTGCCAGCAGAGCTAGCGGGAGTGGGGATGAGCAGTTCTTC	CASRASGSGDEQFF
TRBV13	TRBJ1-1	-	-	TGTGCCAGCAGCTTATGGGGCACGGGGAGGGCTGAAGCTTTCTTT	CASSLWGTGRAEAFF
TRBV28	TRBJ2-4	few	-	TGTGCCAGCAGTTCCCAGAGACTTGAGAGCCCGGGTGGCATTCAGTACTTC	CASSSQRLESPGGIQYF
TRBV5-4	TRBJ1-1	once	TRBD1	TGTGCCAGCAGCAAGGACAGGGAGAACACTGAAGCTTTCTTT	CASSKDRENTEAFF
TRBV5-1	TRBJ2-5	-	TRBD1	TGCGCCAGCATACTCGGGGACAGGGCTATCGGGGAGACCCAGTACTTC	CASILGDRAIGETQYF
TRBV7-2	TRBJ2-3	once	TRBD2	TGTGCCAGCAGCGTAACGCCTAGCGGGATAGGTTCAGATACGCAGTATTTT	CASSVTPSGIGSDTQYF
TRBV27	TRBJ2-7	few	-	TGTGCCAGCAGTTTATCTACCGCGGGCTACGAGCAGTACTTC	CASSLSTAGYEQYF
TRBV4-1	TRBJ2-5	few	-	TGCGCCAGCAGCCATTCTGTACAAGAGACCCAGTACTTC	CASSHSVQETQYF
TRBV7-9	TRBJ2-3	few	-	TGTGCCAGCAGCCTCGGACTACCCGAGCAGTATTTT	CASSLGLPEQYF
TRBV5-1	TRBJ2-5	once	TRBD2	TGCGCCAGCAGCTTGGCGGGGACTAGCGAAGAGACCCAGTACTTC	CASSLAGTSEETQYF
TRBV7-2	TRBJ2-4	few	TRBD1	TGTGCCAGCAGCCGCGGCAGGGGGACCAAAAACATTCAGTACTTC	CASSRGRGTKNIQYF
TRBV2	TRBJ1-4	-	-	TGTGCCAGCAGTGGGGCAGGGGCTGAAAAACTGTTTTTT	CASSGAGAEKLFF
TRBV7-9	TRBJ2-7	-	-	TGTGCCAGCAGCTTAGAGGAGGCAGGAAGCTACGAGCAGTACTTC	CASSLEEAGSYEQYF
TRBV11-2	TRBJ2-3	few	TRBD2	TGTGCCAGCAGCTCAGACGGGACTAGCGTCCGGGGGGCAGATACGCAGTATTTT	CASSSDGTSVRGADTQYF
TRBV4-1	TRBJ1-2	-	TRBD1	TGCGCCAGCAGCCGAGCAGGACAGGGACACTATGGCTACACCTTC	CASSRAGQGHYGYTF
TRBV5-6	TRBJ2-3	-	TRBD2	TGTGCCAGCAGCGGGGGTGAGGCTAGCGGGAGATGGTCGGGCGATACGCAGTATTTT	CASSGGEASGRWSGDTQYF
TRBV7-6	TRBJ2-1	few	TRBD2	TGTGCCAGCAGCCAGTCTAGCGGGAGTACCTACAATGAGCAGTTCTTC	CASSQSSGSTYNEQFF
TRBV28	TRBJ1-1	-	TRBD1	TGTGCCAGCAGTTCCGGGACAGGCTCAGGGAACACTGAAGCTTTCTTT	CASSSGTGSGNTEAFF
TRBV10-1	TRBJ2-7	-	TRBD1	TGCGCCAGCAGTGAGTACGGGACAGGAGGCCGCTCCTACGAGCAGTACTTC	CASSEYGTGGRSYEQYF
TRBV18	TRBJ1-2	-	-	TGTGCCAGCTCACCAGCAGACAGAGCCTATGGCTACACCTTC	CASSPADRAYGYTF
TRBV19	TRBJ1-1	large	TRBD1	TGTGCCAGTAGGGGCAGGGGGGCGAACACTGAAGCTTTCTTT	CASRGRGANTEAFF
TRBV5-1	TRBJ2-7	-	-	TGCGCCAGCAGCTTCGGGGCGGGAACCTACGAGCAGTACTTC	CASSFGAGTYEQYF
TRBV5-8	TRBJ2-7	-	-	TGTGCCAGCAGCTCGAGAGGGTCAGGTTGGAACGAGCAGTACTTC	CASSSRGSGWNEQYF
TRBV5-1	TRBJ2-1	-	TRBD1	TGCGCCAGCAGCTTGAGGACACAGGGGGCCCCCAGCTCCTACAATGAGCAGTTCTTC	CASSLRTQGAPSSYNEQFF
TRBV4-1	TRBJ2-7	-	TRBD1	TGCGCCAGCAGCCAAACAGGGGTCTCCGAGCAGTACTTC	CASSQTGVSEQYF
TRBV30	TRBJ2-7	few	TRBD1	TGTGCCTGGAGAGTAGGGGGCAGCTACGAGCAGTACTTC	CAWRVGGSYEQYF
TRBV18	TRBJ2-3	-	-	TGTGCCAGCTCACCTCTTTCCGGGTCAGATACGCAGTATTTT	CASSPLSGSDTQYF
TRBV6-6	TRBJ2-2	few	TRBD2	TGTGCCAGCAGTGGACTAGTGATCGGGGAGCTGTTTTTT	CASSGLVIGELFF
TRBV5-6	TRBJ2-5	-	-	TGTGCCAGCAGCCCGACAGGGGAGGGTCTAGAGACCCAGTACTTC	CASSPTGEGLETQYF
TRBV4-3	TRBJ2-3	-	TRBD2	TGCGCCAGCAGCTATCACGGACTAGCGGGGAGTAGGGATACGCAGTATTTT	CASSYHGLAGSRDTQYF
TRBV5-8	TRBJ2-1	-	-	TGTGCCAGCAGCTTGTATGAGCGGCTCTACAATGAGCAGTTCTTC	CASSLYERLYNEQFF
TRBV5-1	TRBJ2-6	-	-	TGCGCCAGCAACCCTGGCACAGACTCTGGGGCCAACGTCCTGACTTTC	CASNPGTDSGANVLTF
TRBV7-2	TRBJ2-6	few	-	TGTGCCAGCAGCTCCACCGCGTCTGGGGCCAACGTCCTGACTTTC	CASSSTASGANVLTF
TRBV5-1	TRBJ2-5	-	-	TGCGCCAGCAGCTCGGGACTTCAAGAGACCCAGTACTTC	CASSSGLQETQYF
TRBV19	TRBJ2-7	-	TRBD1	TGTGCCAGTAGCAATGTGACAGGGACATTTGAGAAGCGCGAGCAGTACTTC	CASSNVTGTFEKREQYF
TRBV28	TRBJ2-7	-	TRBD2	TGTGCCAGCAGTTTATGGTCTAGCGGGAGGGAAGGGGAGCAGTACTTC	CASSLWSSGREGEQYF
TRBV7-2	TRBJ2-7	few	-	TGTGCCAGCAGAGCTGATAGGGGATCCCCCTACGAGCAGTACTTC	CASRADRGSPYEQYF
TRBV5-5	TRBJ2-7	once	TRBD2	TGTGCCAGCAGCGGGACTAGCGGTGCTTACGAGCAGTACTTC	CASSGTSGAYEQYF
TRBV29-1	TRBJ1-1	-	-	TGCAGCGCAGAAAGGGGGAACACTGAAGCTTTCTTT	CSAERGNTEAFF
TRBV5-4	TRBJ2-7	-	TRBD2	TGTGCCAGCAGCTTGTCTAGCGGGTTACACTACGAGCAGTACTTC	CASSLSSGLHYEQYF
TRBV7-2	TRBJ2-1	few	-	TGTGCCAGCAGCTTGCGGCTCACAGAGCAGTTCTTC	CASSLRLTEQFF
TRBV5-4	TRBJ1-3	-	TRBD1	TGTGCCAGCAGCAACCGGGACAGGGACCTCTCTGGAAACACCATATATTTT	CASSNRDRDLSGNTIYF
TRBV2	TRBJ2-1	once	-	TGTGCCAGCAGTCCCTTGGCGGGCTCCTACAATGAGCAGTTCTTC	CASSPLAGSYNEQFF
TRBV25-1	TRBJ2-5	-	TRBD1	TGTGCCAGCAGTGAATCCGGCAGGGGGCACCAAGAGACCCAGTACTTC	CASSESGRGHQETQYF
TRBV28	TRBJ1-3	-	-	TGTGCCAGCAGCCCCGCGGGGTCTGGAAACACCATATATTTT	CASSPAGSGNTIYF
TRBV7-9	TRBJ1-1	few	TRBD1	TGTGCCAGCAGCCCAGGGGGCGGACGGTACACTGAAGCTTTCTTT	CASSPGGGRYTEAFF
TRBV28	TRBJ2-7	-	-	TGTGCCAGCAGCCGGGGGTGGCGTACCTACGAGCAGTACTTC	CASSRGWRTYEQYF
TRBV18	TRBJ2-7	-	-	TGTGCCAGCTCACCCTCCCTAGACGAGCAGTACTTC	CASSPSLDEQYF
TRBV5-6	TRBJ2-4	-	-	TGTGCCAGCGCGAAAGTGGGCGGGATAGCCAAAAACATTCAGTACTTC	CASAKVGGIAKNIQYF
TRBV15	TRBJ2-7	-	TRBD2	TGTGCCACCAGCTTCCGACTAGCGGATAACGAGCAGTACTTC	CATSFRLADNEQYF
TRBV2	TRBJ2-5	few	TRBD2	TGTGCCAGCCTTGAGGCTGGACTAGCGGGGACATTGGGAGAGACCCAGTACTTC	CASLEAGLAGTLGETQYF
TRBV27	TRBJ2-2	once	TRBD1	TGTGCCAGCACGGACAGGGCGAACACCGGGGAGCTGTTTTTT	CASTDRANTGELFF
TRBV4-2	TRBJ2-3	few	-	TGTGCCAGCAGCCAAGGGTACCAGATCACAGATACGCAGTATTTT	CASSQGYQITDTQYF
TRBV5-1	TRBJ2-1	-	TRBD2	TGCGCCAGCCGCAGACTAGCGGGAGGGTACAATGAGCAGTTCTTC	CASRRLAGGYNEQFF